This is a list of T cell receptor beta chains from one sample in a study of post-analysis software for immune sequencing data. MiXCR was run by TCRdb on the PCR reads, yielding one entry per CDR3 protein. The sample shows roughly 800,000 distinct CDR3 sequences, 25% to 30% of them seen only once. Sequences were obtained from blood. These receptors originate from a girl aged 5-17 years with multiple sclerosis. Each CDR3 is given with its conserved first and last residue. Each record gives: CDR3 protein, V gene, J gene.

CDR3 protein: CASSLVGSNTEAFF; V gene: TRBV7-2; J gene: TRBJ1-1
CDR3 protein: CASSRDYNSPLHF; V gene: TRBV18; J gene: TRBJ1-6
CDR3 protein: CASSTGLVLYEQYF; V gene: TRBV7-9; J gene: TRBJ2-7
CDR3 protein: CASSADRGPQPQHF; V gene: TRBV7-2; J gene: TRBJ1-5
CDR3 protein: CSVPARGPSGEGYTF; V gene: TRBV29-1; J gene: TRBJ1-2
CDR3 protein: CASRTRDGLRELFF; V gene: TRBV12-3/TRBV12-4; J gene: TRBJ1-4
CDR3 protein: CASRRGRWSTDTQYF; V gene: TRBV28; J gene: TRBJ2-3
CDR3 protein: CASSFPTGTASSYEQYF; V gene: TRBV2; J gene: TRBJ2-7
CDR3 protein: CASRRALGLRRGQETQYF; V gene: TRBV12-3/TRBV12-4; J gene: TRBJ2-5
CDR3 protein: CTAGQTNYGYTF; V gene: TRBV29-1; J gene: TRBJ1-2
CDR3 protein: CASSPPREKLTDTQYF; V gene: TRBV3-1; J gene: TRBJ2-3
CDR3 protein: CASSQRVGRGNGYTF; V gene: TRBV7-8; J gene: TRBJ1-2
CDR3 protein: CASSQRSGRNSYEQYF; V gene: TRBV7-2; J gene: TRBJ2-7
CDR3 protein: CASSLTSGRLDNEQFF; V gene: TRBV6-5; J gene: TRBJ2-1
CDR3 protein: CASSIAGTSGGAPTDTQYF; V gene: TRBV5-1; J gene: TRBJ2-3
CDR3 protein: CASSAGLDKAYNEQFF; V gene: TRBV4-3; J gene: TRBJ2-1
CDR3 protein: CAGTDGARQTQYF; V gene: TRBV28; J gene: -
CDR3 protein: CASSAGRVPDTQYF; V gene: TRBV9; J gene: TRBJ2-3
CDR3 protein: CASSWDINEQFF; V gene: TRBV12-3/TRBV12-4; J gene: TRBJ2-1
CDR3 protein: CSARDGLAGGMGYEQYF; V gene: TRBV20-1; J gene: TRBJ2-7
CDR3 protein: CSVAAGGSVGEQFF; V gene: TRBV29-1; J gene: TRBJ2-1
CDR3 protein: CSASIASNRVGSYF; V gene: TRBV20-1; J gene: TRBJ2-7
CDR3 protein: CSVTRGGRGNEQFF; V gene: TRBV20-1; J gene: TRBJ2-1
CDR3 protein: CASSLQGGANVLTF; V gene: TRBV7-9; J gene: TRBJ2-6
CDR3 protein: CSARDQRGTDTQYF; V gene: TRBV20-1; J gene: TRBJ2-3
CDR3 protein: CASKGGSSYNEQFF; V gene: TRBV2; J gene: TRBJ2-1
CDR3 protein: CASSGSLISTDTQYF; V gene: TRBV7-2; J gene: TRBJ2-3
CDR3 protein: CASNRPGNTYKQYF; V gene: TRBV28; J gene: TRBJ2-5
CDR3 protein: CASSPTGPVYEQYF; V gene: TRBV5-1; J gene: TRBJ2-7
CDR3 protein: CASGQGVYEQYF; V gene: TRBV2; J gene: -
CDR3 protein: CASSRGTGSETQYF; V gene: TRBV7-2; J gene: TRBJ2-5
CDR3 protein: CASSLISRVLTSGANVLTF; V gene: TRBV13; J gene: TRBJ2-6
CDR3 protein: CASSQDLKGNTIYF; V gene: TRBV4-1; J gene: TRBJ1-3
CDR3 protein: CASSLGQGNSGANVLTF; V gene: TRBV27; J gene: TRBJ2-6
CDR3 protein: CASSHWGSRTPSTDTQYF; V gene: TRBV28; J gene: TRBJ2-3
CDR3 protein: CASSLETGTGPRGTQYF; V gene: TRBV12-3/TRBV12-4; J gene: TRBJ2-3
CDR3 protein: CSARRTERGQYQETQYF; V gene: TRBV20-1; J gene: TRBJ2-5
CDR3 protein: CASSQGFGIQDEQFF; V gene: TRBV3-1; J gene: TRBJ2-1
CDR3 protein: CSARDLVGLAGFDEQFF; V gene: TRBV20-1; J gene: TRBJ2-1